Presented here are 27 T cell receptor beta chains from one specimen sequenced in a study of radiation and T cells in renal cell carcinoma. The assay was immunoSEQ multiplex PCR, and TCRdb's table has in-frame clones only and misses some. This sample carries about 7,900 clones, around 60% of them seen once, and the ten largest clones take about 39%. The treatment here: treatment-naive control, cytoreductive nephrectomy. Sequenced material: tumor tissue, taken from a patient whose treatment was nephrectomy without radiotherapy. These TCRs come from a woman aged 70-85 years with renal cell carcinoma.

In nucleotides, the CDR3 is TGCGCCAGCAGCCTGACGGCAGGGCAGGGCGGGGAGCTGTTTTTT. It translates to CASSLTAGQGGELFF. The chain has TRBV5-1 and TRBJ2-2; tentatively, D is TRBD1 (5 bases). The CDR3 covers 15 residues. V lost 4 bases to trimming and J lost 7 bases, with 17 bases between them. Per germline, CDR1 SGHRS and CDR2 YFSETQ.

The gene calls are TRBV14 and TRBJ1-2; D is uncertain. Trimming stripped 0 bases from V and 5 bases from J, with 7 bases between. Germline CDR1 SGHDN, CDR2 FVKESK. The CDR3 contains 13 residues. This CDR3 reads CASSQDSQYGYTF. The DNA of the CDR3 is TGTGCCAGCAGCCAAGATAGTCAGTATGGCTACACCTTC.

CDR3 amino acids: CASSFTGNTEAFF. The CDR3 DNA reads TGTGCCAGCAGTTTTACCGGGAACACTGAAGCTTTCTTT. The J gene is TRBJ1-1, the V gene TRBV27; no firm D call. V was trimmed by 3 bases and J by 1 base, leaving 6 bases between them. Germline V lookup: CDR1 MNHEY, CDR2 SMNVEV (reference sequence). The CDR3 is made up of 13 amino acids.

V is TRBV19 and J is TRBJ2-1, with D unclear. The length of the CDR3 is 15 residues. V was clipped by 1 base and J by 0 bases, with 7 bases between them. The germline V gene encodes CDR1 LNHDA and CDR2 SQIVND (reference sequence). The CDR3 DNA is TGTGCCAGTAGTATAGGCCTTAACTCCTACAATGAGCAGTTCTTC. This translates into CASSIGLNSYNEQFF.

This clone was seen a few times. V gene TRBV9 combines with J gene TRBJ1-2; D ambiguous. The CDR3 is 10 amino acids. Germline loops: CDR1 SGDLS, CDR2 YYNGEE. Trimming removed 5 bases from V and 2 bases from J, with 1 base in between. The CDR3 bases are TGTGCCAGCAGAAACTATGGCTACACCTTC. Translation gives CASRNYGYTF.

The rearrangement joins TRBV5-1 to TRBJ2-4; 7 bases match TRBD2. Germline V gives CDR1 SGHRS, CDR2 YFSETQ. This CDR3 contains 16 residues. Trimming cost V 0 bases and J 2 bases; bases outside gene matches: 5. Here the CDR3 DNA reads TGCGCCAGCAGCTTGGCCTCGGGGGGTTCCAAAAACATTCAGTACTTC. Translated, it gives CASSLASGGSKNIQYF.

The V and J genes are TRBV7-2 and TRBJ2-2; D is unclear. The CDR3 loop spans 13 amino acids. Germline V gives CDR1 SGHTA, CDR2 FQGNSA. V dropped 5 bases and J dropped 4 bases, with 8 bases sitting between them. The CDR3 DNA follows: TGTGCCAGCAGCCGAACAGTCACCGGGGAGCTGTTTTTT. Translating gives CASSRTVTGELFF.

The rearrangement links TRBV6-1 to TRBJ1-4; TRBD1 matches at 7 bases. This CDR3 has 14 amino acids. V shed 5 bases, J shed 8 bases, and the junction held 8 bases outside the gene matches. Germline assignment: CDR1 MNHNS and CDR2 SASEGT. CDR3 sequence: CASSSDRVREKLFF. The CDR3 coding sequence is TGTGCCAGCAGTTCCGACAGGGTCAGGGAAAAACTGTTTTTT.

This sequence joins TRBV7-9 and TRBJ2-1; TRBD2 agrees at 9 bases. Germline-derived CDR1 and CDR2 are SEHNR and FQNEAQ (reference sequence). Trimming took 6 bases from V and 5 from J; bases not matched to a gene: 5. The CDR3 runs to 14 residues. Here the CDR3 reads CASRALAGHNEQFF. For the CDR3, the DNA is TGTGCCAGCAGAGCACTAGCGGGTCACAATGAGCAGTTCTTC.

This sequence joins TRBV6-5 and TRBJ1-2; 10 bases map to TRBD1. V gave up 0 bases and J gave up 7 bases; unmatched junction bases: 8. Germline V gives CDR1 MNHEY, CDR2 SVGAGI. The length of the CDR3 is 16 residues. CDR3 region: CASSYSGTGESSGYTF. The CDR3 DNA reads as TGTGCCAGCAGTTACTCCGGGACAGGGGAGTCGTCTGGCTACACCTTC.

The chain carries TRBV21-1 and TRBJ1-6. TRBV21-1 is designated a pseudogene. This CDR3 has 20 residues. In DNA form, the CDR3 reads TGTGCCAGCAGCAAAGACCAGGGCCAGGAGGCCCCCGATTCGGATTCACCCCTCCACTTT. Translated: CASSKDQGQEAPDSDSPLHF.

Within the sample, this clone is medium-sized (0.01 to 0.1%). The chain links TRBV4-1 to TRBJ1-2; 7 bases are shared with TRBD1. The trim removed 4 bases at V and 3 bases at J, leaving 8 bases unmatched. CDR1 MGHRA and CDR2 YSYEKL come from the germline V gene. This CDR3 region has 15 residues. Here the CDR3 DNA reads TGCGCCAGCAGCCCAGACAGGGCTTCTCACTATGGCTACACCTTC. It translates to CASSPDRASHYGYTF.

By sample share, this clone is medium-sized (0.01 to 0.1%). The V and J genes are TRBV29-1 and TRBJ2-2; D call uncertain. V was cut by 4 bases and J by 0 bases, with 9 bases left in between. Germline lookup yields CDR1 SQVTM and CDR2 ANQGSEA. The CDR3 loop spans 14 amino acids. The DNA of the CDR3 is TGCAGCGTTGTGCCAGTAGCGAACACCGGGGAGCTGTTTTTT. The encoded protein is CSVVPVANTGELFF.

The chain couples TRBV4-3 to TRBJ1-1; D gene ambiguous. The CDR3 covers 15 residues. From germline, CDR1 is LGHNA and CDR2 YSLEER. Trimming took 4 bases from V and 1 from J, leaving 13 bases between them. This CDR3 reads CASSPTTTWNTEAFF. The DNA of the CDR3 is TGCGCCAGCAGCCCCACAACGACCTGGAACACTGAAGCTTTCTTT.

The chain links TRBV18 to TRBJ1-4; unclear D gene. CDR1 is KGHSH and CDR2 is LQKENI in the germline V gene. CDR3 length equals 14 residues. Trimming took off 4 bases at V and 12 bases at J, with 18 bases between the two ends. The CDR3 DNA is TGTGCCAGCTCACTTACCCGGGCAGGCCAGGAACTGTTTTTT. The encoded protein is CASSLTRAGQELFF.

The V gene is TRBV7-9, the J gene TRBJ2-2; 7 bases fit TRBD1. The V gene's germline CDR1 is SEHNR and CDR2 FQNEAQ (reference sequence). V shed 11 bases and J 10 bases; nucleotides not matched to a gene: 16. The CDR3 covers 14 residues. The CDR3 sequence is CAQAGTDSPVELFF. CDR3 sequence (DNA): TGTGCCCAGGCCGGGACAGACTCCCCAGTGGAGCTGTTTTTT.

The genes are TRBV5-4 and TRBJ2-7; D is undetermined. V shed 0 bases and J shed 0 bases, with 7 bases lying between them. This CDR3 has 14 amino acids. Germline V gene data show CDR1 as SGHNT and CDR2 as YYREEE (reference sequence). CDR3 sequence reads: CASSLDLSSYEQYF. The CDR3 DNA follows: TGTGCCAGCAGCTTGGACTTGAGCTCCTACGAGCAGTACTTC.

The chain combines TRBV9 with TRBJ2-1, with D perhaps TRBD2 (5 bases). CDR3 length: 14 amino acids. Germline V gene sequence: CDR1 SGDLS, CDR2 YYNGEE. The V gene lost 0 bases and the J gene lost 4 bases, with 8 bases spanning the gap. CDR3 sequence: CASSVGGEYNEQFF. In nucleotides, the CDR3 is TGTGCCAGCAGCGTAGGGGGAGAGTACAATGAGCAGTTCTTC.

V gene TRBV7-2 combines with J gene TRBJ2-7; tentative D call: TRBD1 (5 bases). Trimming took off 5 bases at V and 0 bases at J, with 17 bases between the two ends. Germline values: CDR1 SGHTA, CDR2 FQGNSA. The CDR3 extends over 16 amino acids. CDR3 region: CASSVHRQSSSYEQYF. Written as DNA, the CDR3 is TGTGCCAGCAGCGTTCATAGACAGTCGAGCTCCTACGAGCAGTACTTC.

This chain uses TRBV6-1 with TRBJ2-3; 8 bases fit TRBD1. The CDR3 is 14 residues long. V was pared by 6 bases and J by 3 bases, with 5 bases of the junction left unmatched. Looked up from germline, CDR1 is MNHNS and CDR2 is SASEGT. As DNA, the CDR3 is TGTGCCAGCAGGAACAGGGGGATAACAGATACGCAGTATTTT. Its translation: CASRNRGITDTQYF.

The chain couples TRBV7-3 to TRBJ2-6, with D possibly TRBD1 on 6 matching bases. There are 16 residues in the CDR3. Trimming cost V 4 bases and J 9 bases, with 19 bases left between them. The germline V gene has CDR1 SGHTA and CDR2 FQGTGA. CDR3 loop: CASSSPGRGKVNVLTF. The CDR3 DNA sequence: TGTGCCAGCAGCTCCCCCGGAAGGGGGAAGGTCAACGTCCTGACTTTC. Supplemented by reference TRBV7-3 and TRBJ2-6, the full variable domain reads GAGVSQTPSNKVTEKGKYVELRCDPISGHTALYWYRQSLGQGPEFLIYFQGTGAADDSGLPNDRFFAVRPEGSVSTLKIQRTERGDSAVYLCASSSPGRGKVNVLTFGAGSRLTVL.

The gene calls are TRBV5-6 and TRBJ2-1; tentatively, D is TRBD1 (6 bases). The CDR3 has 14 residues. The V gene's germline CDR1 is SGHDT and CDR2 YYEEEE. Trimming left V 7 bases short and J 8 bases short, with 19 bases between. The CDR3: CASGLGHLWDEQFF. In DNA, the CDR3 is TGTGCCAGCGGACTGGGACACCTGTGGGATGAGCAGTTCTTC.

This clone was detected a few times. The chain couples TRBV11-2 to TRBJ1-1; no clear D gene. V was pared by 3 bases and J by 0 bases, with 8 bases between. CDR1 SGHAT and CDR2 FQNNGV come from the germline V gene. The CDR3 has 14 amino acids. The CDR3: CASSFGLMNTEAFF. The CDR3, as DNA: TGTGCCAGCAGCTTTGGGCTGATGAACACTGAAGCTTTCTTT.

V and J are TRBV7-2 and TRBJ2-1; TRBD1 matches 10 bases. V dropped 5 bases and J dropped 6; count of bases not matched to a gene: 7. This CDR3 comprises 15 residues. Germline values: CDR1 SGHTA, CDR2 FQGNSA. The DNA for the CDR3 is TGTGCCAGCAGCCTAAGGGGACAGGGGCTCAATGAGCAGTTCTTC. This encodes CASSLRGQGLNEQFF.

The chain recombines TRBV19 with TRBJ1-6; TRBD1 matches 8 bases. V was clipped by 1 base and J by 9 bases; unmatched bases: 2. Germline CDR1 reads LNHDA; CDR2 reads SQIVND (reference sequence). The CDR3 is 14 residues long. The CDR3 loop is CASSIGDRGSPLHF. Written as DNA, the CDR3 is TGTGCCAGTAGTATAGGCGACAGGGGTTCACCCCTCCACTTT.

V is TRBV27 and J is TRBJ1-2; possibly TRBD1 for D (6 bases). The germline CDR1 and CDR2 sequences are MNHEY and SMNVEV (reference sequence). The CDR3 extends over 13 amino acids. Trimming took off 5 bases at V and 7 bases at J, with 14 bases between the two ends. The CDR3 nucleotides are TGTGCCAGCAGTCCTGCGGGGGCCCTTGGCTACACCTTC. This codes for CASSPAGALGYTF.

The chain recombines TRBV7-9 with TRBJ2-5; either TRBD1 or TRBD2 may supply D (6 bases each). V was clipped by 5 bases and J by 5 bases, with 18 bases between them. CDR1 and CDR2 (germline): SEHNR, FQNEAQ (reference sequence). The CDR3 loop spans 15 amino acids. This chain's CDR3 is CASSPTKGGRETQYF. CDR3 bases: TGTGCCAGCAGCCCCACGAAGGGGGGAAGGGAGACCCAGTACTTC.